This T cell receptor beta chain originates from a study of shared clonotypes between healthy human individuals. Whole-study results and caveats: Tissues were not sampled, only blood, and their repertoires likely differ. Clonotype sharing among donors was expected to depend on sequencing depth.

From germline, CDR1 is SGHVS and CDR2 FNYEAQ. Between the trimmed V and J ends, which lost 6 bases and 2 bases, there was a span of 23 bases. The CDR3 sequence is 18 residues long. The table came from immunoSEQ multiplex PCR; TCRdb's copy has only in-frame clones and leaves some out. The data hold approximately 1,500,000 clones, with 96% observed a single time. A CD45RA-negative memory subset and a CD45RA+ naive subset were separated from the CD4+ cells. A word on this clone: What it binds is not known.

J is TRBJ1-3 and V is TRBV7-6; D call uncertain. This receptor was taken from a man between 25 and 39 years old in good health. Sequencing was done on a sample of naive CD4+ T cells sorted from blood. Subset of the sample: CD45RA+ positively selected. The CDR3: CASSFSPLLREAGNTIYF. CDR3 DNA sequence: TGTGCCAGCAGTTTTTCTCCACTACTTAGGGAAGCTGGAAACACCATATATTTT. Together with reference TRBV7-6 and TRBJ1-3, the CDR3 gives the full variable domain: GAGVSQSPRYKVTKRGQDVALRCDPISGHVSLYWYRQALGQGPEFLTYFNYEAQQDKSGLPNDRFSAERPEGSISTLTIQRTEQRDSAMYRCASSFSPLLREAGNTIYFGEGSWLTVV.